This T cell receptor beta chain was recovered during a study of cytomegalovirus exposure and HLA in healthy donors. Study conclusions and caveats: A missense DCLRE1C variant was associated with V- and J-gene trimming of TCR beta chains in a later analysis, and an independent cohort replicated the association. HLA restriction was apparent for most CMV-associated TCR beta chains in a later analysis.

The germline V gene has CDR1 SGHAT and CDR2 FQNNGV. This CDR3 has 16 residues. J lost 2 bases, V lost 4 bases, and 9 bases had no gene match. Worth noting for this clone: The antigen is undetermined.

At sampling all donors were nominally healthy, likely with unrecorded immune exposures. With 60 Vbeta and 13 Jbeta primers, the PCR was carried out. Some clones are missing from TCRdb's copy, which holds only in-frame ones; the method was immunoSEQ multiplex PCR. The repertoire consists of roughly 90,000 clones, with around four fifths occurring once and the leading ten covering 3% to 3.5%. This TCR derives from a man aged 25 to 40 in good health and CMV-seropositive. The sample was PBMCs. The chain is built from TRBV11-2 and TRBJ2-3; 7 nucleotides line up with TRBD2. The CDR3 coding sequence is TGTGCCAGCAGCTACGCAACTAGCGTACACACAGATACGCAGTATTTT. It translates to CASSYATSVHTDTQYF.